This is a list of T cell receptor beta chains from one sample in a study of a mutant IDH1 vaccine in newly diagnosed glioma. These receptors lack a known antigen. This table comes from immunoSEQ multiplex PCR, and its TCRdb copy is limited to in-frame clones, with some not included. Among about 52,000 clones listed, roughly nine tenths were seen once. Sequencing used PBMCs, obtained from a glioma patient whose treatment included an IDH1 peptide vaccine. Receptors originate from a man aged 50-59 years with glioma. CDR3s include the opening cysteine and the closing phenylalanine or tryptophan. A D gene is named only where the DNA matches it firmly. Rows give clone size only sometimes, using once, few, many, or a class for an expanded clone.

TRBV5-5	once	.	TRBJ1-1	CASSFLQVNTEAFF	TGTGCCAGCAGCTTTTTACAGGTGAACACTGAAGCTTTCTTT
TRBV15	.	TRBD1	TRBJ2-1	CATSRRGDRGGNEQFF	TGTGCCACCAGCAGGAGAGGGGACAGGGGTGGCAATGAGCAGTTCTTC
TRBV4-1	once	TRBD1	TRBJ2-7	CASSQPTGMSYEQYF	TGCGCCAGCAGCCAGCCGACAGGGATGTCCTATGAGCAGTACTTC
TRBV9	.	.	TRBJ1-2	CAYDGYTF	TGTGCCTACGATGGCTACACCTTC
TRBV4-1	once	.	TRBJ2-3	CASSREGRSRPDTQYF	TGCGCCAGCAGCCGGGAAGGCAGGTCGCGCCCAGATACGCAGTATTTT
TRBV7-2	.	.	TRBJ1-6	CASTIGLSPLHF	TGTGCCAGCACCATCGGGTTGTCACCCCTCCACTTT
TRBV6-5	.	.	TRBJ2-5	CASSLLRARGETQYF	TGTGCCAGCTCCCTCCTCAGGGCTCGGGGAGAGACCCAGTACTTC
TRBV18	.	.	TRBJ1-1	CASSPLSDRYTEAFF	TGTGCCAGCTCACCCCTCAGTGACAGGTACACTGAAGCTTTCTTT
TRBV19	few	.	TRBJ2-3	CASRLSGDTQYF	TGTGCCAGTAGACTTAGCGGCGATACGCAGTATTTT
TRBV9	.	TRBD1	TRBJ1-2	CASSGKQGPNYGYTF	TGTGCCAGCAGCGGTAAACAGGGGCCTAACTATGGCTACACCTTC
TRBV29-1	once	.	TRBJ2-7	CSVRLQGVEQYF	TGCAGCGTCAGACTACAGGGAGTCGAGCAGTACTTC
TRBV10-3	.	.	TRBJ1-2	CAISESAGQGYTF	TGTGCCATCAGTGAGTCGGCAGGGCAAGGCTACACCTTC
TRBV6-5	.	.	TRBJ2-3	CASSYTALGDTQYF	TGTGCCAGCAGTTACACAGCTTTGGGGGATACGCAGTATTTT
TRBV5-5	once	.	TRBJ2-2	CASSLELQRGNTGELFF	TGTGCCAGCAGCTTGGAATTGCAGAGGGGGAACACCGGGGAGCTGTTTTTT
TRBV27	.	.	TRBJ2-7	CASTSIRAHEQYF	TGTGCCAGCACCAGCATCAGGGCCCACGAGCAGTACTTC
TRBV10-1	.	.	TRBJ1-1	CASSSQLNTEAFF	TGCGCCAGCAGTTCACAGTTGAACACTGAAGCTTTCTTT
TRBV2	.	TRBD1	TRBJ1-2	CASAGGRGYTF	TGTGCCAGTGCAGGGGGACGGGGCTACACCTTC
TRBV6-1	few	.	TRBJ1-5	CASSEVGPGNQPQHF	TGTGCCAGCAGTGAAGTGGGGCCGGGCAATCAGCCCCAGCATTTT
TRBV6-5	.	.	TRBJ1-2	CASSGGDSRVGYTF	TGTGCCAGCAGTGGGGGAGATTCCCGGGTTGGCTACACCTTC
TRBV30	.	.	TRBJ1-5	CAWTSGSHQPQHF	TGTGCCTGGACCTCGGGGTCCCATCAGCCCCAGCATTTT
TRBV4-1	.	.	TRBJ2-7	CASSIKFKYEQYF	TGCGCCAGCAGTATAAAGTTTAAGTACGAGCAGTACTTC
TRBV30	.	.	TRBJ2-7	CAWTPGTELYEQYF	TGTGCCTGGACCCCGGGGACTGAACTCTACGAGCAGTACTTC
TRBV4-1	.	.	TRBJ2-7	CASSQVQGYEQYF	TGCGCCAGCAGCCAAGTCCAGGGATACGAGCAGTACTTC
TRBV7-9	.	.	TRBJ1-2	CASSRKAGQTATDGYTF	TGTGCCAGCAGCCGAAAGGCGGGACAAACGGCTACCGATGGCTACACCTTC
TRBV2	.	.	TRBJ1-3	CASSDQGSISGNTIYF	TGTGCCAGCAGTGACCAGGGGTCGATCTCTGGAAACACCATATATTTT
TRBV6-7	medium-sized	.	TRBJ2-1	CASSYSSVWGGQFF	TGTGCCAGCAGTTACTCTTCGGTTTGGGGAGGGCAGTTCTTC
TRBV21-1	large	.	TRBJ2-1	CASIPPGTEFF	TGTGCCAGCATACCACCCGGGACTGAATTCTTC
TRBV9	.	.	TRBJ1-4	CASSVGGRVGEKLFF	TGTGCCAGCAGCGTAGGGGGTAGGGTTGGAGAAAAACTGTTTTTT
TRBV7-9	.	.	TRBJ1-1	CASSPHILGAVGAEAFF	TGTGCCAGCAGTCCTCACATATTGGGGGCGGTCGGCGCTGAAGCTTTCTTT
TRBV5-5	.	.	TRBJ2-5	CASSYKETQYF	TGTGCCAGCAGCTACAAGGAGACCCAGTACTTC
TRBV20-1	.	.	TRBJ1-2	CSAPSSMGYTF	TGCAGTGCCCCCTCGTCTATGGGCTACACCTTC
TRBV7-2	.	TRBD2	TRBJ2-7	CASTSSGGAPLEQYF	TGTGCCAGCACCTCTAGCGGGGGGGCCCCCCTCGAGCAGTACTTC
TRBV27	.	.	TRBJ1-1	CASSLSARVTEAFF	TGTGCCAGCAGTTTATCCGCCAGGGTGACTGAAGCTTTCTTT
TRBV4-1	.	TRBD1	TRBJ2-7	CASSLGQGMDEQYF	TGCGCCAGCAGCCTGGGACAGGGGATGGACGAGCAGTACTTC
TRBV25-1	.	.	TRBJ2-3	CASSVTVHQPAGTDTQYF	TGTGCCAGCAGTGTAACCGTGCACCAACCAGCTGGCACAGATACGCAGTATTTT
TRBV7-2	once	.	TRBJ1-4	CASSPASGGKLFF	TGTGCCAGCAGCCCGGCGTCGGGGGGAAAACTGTTTTTT
TRBV5-1	.	.	TRBJ1-5	CASRWSAEQPQHF	TGCGCCAGCAGGTGGTCGGCGGAGCAGCCCCAGCATTTT
TRBV5-8	.	TRBD2	TRBJ2-7	CASSLEASGLYEQYF	TGTGCCAGCAGCTTGGAGGCTAGCGGACTCTACGAGCAGTACTTC
TRBV10-3	.	TRBD2	TRBJ2-1	CAISDGLAGDIDEQFF	TGTGCCATCAGTGACGGACTAGCGGGAGACATCGATGAGCAGTTCTTC
TRBV1	.	.	TRBJ2-5	CTSSQDRKTQYF	TGCACCAGCAGCCAAGATCGTAAGACCCAGTACTTC
TRBV10-3	.	.	TRBJ1-4	CAISARVAEKLFF	TGTGCCATCAGTGCCAGGGTAGCTGAAAAACTGTTTTTT
TRBV29-1	.	TRBD1	TRBJ2-1	CSVLRQGRNEQFF	TGCAGCGTTTTAAGACAGGGACGGAATGAGCAGTTCTTC
TRBV19	.	.	TRBJ2-3	CASSPAGMSTDTQYF	TGTGCCAGTAGTCCGGCAGGGATGAGCACAGATACGCAGTATTTT
TRBV14	.	.	TRBJ2-3	CASSQPRGDGTDTQYF	TGTGCCAGCAGCCAACCTCGGGGTGACGGCACAGATACGCAGTATTTT
TRBV27	.	.	TRBJ2-3	CASRVSDTQYF	TGTGCCAGCAGAGTTTCGGATACGCAGTATTTT
TRBV7-6	.	.	TRBJ2-7	CASSLGNPGQPPYEQYF	TGTGCCAGCAGCTTAGGGAATCCGGGACAACCACCCTACGAGCAGTACTTC